This T cell receptor beta chain was sequenced during a study of high-grade serous ovarian cancer treatment subgroups. Regarding the study as a whole: Repertoire similarity ranged roughly 0.095 to 0.79 between tumors of one patient.

Tumor tissue was taken before any definitive surgery or chemotherapy was given. Germline V CDR1 and CDR2: SGHAT, FQNNGV. V lost 2 bases, J lost 0 bases, and 14 bases lay in between. The CDR3 contains 17 residues. Data came from immunoSEQ multiplex PCR; TCRdb stores just in-frame clones and leaves some out. The table shows around 3,500 clones, with about 80% occurring only once. This clone has a handful of counts. Antigen specificity is unknown. The specimen was tumor tissue. This receptor was taken from a human donor with high-grade serous ovarian cancer. This rearrangement joins TRBV11-2 to TRBJ2-1; possibly TRBD2 for D (6 bases). The CDR3 DNA sequence: TGTGCCAGCAGCTTACTAGTTTTCGGGAGCTCCTACAATGAGCAGTTCTTC. Protein product: CASSLLVFGSSYNEQFF. Full variable domain (remainder filled in from reference TRBV11-2 and TRBJ2-1): EAGVAQSPRYKIIEKRQSVAFWCNPISGHATLYWYQQILGQGPKLLIQFQNNGVVDDSQLPKDRFSAERLKGVDSTLKIQPAKLEDSAVYLCASSLLVFGSSYNEQFFGPGTRLTVL.